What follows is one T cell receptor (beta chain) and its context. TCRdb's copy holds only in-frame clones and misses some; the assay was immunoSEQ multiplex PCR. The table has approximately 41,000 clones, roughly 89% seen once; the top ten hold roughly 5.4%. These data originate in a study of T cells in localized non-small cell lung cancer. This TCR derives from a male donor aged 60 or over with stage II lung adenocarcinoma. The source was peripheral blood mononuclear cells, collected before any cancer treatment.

The CDR3 loop is CASSELGQGAIGYTF. In DNA form, the CDR3 reads TGTGCCAGCAGTGAACTGGGTCAGGGGGCGATTGGCTACACCTTC. The J gene is TRBJ1-2, the V gene TRBV25-1, with 8 bases matching TRBD1. With V trimmed by 2 bases and J by 7 bases, 9 bases remained unmatched. Per the germline V gene, CDR1 is MGHDK and CDR2 is SYGVNS. This CDR3 is built from 15 residues.